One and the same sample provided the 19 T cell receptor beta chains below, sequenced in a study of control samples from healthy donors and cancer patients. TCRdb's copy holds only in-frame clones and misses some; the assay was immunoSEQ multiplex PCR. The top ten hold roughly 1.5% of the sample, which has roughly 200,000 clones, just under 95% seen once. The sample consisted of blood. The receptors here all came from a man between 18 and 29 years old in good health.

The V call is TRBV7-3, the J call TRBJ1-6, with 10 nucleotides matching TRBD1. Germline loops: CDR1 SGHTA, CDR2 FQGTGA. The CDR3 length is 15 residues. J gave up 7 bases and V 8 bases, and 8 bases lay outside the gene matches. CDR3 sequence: CASSVDRGANSPLHF. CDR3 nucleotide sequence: TGTGCCAGCTCGGTGGACAGGGGGGCGAATTCACCCCTCCACTTT.

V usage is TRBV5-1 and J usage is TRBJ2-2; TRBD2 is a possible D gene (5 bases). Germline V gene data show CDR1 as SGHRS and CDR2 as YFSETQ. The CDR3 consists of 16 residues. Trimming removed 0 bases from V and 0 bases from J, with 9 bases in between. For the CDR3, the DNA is TGCGCCAGCAGCTTGGAGGGAGCTACGAACACCGGGGAGCTGTTTTTT. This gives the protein CASSLEGATNTGELFF. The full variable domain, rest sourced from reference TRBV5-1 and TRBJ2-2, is KAGVTQTPRYLIKTRGQQVTLSCSPISGHRSVSWYQQTPGQGLQFLFEYFSETQRNKGNFPGRFSGRQFSNSRSEMNVSTLELGDSALYLCASSLEGATNTGELFFGEGSRLTVL.

The CDR3 sequence is CASSLAGQGGETQYF. The CDR3 nucleotides read TGTGCCAGCAGCTTAGCTGGACAGGGGGGAGAGACCCAGTACTTC. V and J are TRBV7-2 and TRBJ2-5; the match to TRBD1 covers 10 bases. The CDR3 runs to 15 residues. The V gene end was trimmed by 0 bases and the J gene end by 4 bases; junction bases not matched to a gene: 2. Germline V gene sequence: CDR1 SGHTA, CDR2 FQGNSA.

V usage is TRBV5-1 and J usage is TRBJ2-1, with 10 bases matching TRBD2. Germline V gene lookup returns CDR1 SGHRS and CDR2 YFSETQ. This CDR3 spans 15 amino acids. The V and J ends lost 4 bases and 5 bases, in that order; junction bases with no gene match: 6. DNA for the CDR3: TGCGCCAGCAGCGCCCGGACTAGCGGCAACAATGAGCAGTTCTTC. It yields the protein CASSARTSGNNEQFF.

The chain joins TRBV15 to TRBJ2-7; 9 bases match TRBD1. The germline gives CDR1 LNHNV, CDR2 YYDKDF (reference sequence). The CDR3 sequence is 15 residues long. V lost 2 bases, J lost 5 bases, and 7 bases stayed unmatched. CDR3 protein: CATSRTRTGVDEQYF. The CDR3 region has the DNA TGTGCCACCAGCAGAACCCGGACAGGGGTTGACGAGCAGTACTTC.

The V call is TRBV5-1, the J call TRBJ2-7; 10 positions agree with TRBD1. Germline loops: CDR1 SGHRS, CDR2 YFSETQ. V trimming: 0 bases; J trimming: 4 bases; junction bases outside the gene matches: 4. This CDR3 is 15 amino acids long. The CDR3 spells CASSLGGTGEYEQYF. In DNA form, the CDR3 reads TGCGCCAGCAGCTTGGGTGGGACAGGGGAGTACGAGCAGTACTTC.

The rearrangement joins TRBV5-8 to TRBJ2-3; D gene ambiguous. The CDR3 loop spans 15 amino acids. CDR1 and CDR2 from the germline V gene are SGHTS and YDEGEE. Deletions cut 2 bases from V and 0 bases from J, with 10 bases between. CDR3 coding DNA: TGTGCCAGCAGCTTCAGGTTAACTAGCACAGATACGCAGTATTTT. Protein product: CASSFRLTSTDTQYF.

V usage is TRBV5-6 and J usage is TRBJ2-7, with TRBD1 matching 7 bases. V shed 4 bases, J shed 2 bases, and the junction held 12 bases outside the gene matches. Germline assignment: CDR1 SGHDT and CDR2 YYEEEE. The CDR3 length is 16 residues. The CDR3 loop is CASSPQGDSPTYEQYF. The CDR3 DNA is TGTGCCAGCAGCCCCCAGGGGGACAGTCCAACCTACGAGCAGTACTTC.

The CDR3 bases are TGTGCCAGCGGGACGGAAGAAATTTACAATGAGCAGTTCTTC. Residues: CASGTEEIYNEQFF. The V gene is TRBV25-1, the J gene TRBJ2-1; either TRBD1 or TRBD2 may fit D (5 bases each). CDR3 length equals 14 residues. CDR1 is MGHDK, CDR2 SYGVNS, per germline. Between the trimmed V and J ends, which lost 8 bases and 4 bases, there was a span of 15 bases.

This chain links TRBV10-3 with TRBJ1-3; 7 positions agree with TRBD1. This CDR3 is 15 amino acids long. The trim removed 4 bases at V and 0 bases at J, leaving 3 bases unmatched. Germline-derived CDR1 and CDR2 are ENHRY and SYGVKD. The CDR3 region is CAISARDSSGNTIYF. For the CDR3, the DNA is TGTGCCATCAGTGCACGGGACAGCTCTGGAAACACCATATATTTT.

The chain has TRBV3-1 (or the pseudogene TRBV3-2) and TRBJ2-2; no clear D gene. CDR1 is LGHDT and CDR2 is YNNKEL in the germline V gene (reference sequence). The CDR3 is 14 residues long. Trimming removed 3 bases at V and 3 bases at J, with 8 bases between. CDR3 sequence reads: CASSHLTDTGELFF. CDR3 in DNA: TGTGCCAGCAGCCATCTTACAGACACCGGGGAGCTGTTTTTT.

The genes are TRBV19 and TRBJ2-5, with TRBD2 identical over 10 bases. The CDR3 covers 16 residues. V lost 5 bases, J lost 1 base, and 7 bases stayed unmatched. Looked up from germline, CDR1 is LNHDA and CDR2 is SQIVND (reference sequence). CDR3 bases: TGTGCCAGTAGTCCCGGACTAGCGGCACCCCAAGAGACCCAGTACTTC. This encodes CASSPGLAAPQETQYF.

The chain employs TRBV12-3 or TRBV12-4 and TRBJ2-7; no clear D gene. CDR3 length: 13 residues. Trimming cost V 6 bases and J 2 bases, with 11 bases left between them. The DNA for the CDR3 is TGTGCCAGCAGCCAACCGGGTGCCTACGAGCAGTACTTC. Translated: CASSQPGAYEQYF.

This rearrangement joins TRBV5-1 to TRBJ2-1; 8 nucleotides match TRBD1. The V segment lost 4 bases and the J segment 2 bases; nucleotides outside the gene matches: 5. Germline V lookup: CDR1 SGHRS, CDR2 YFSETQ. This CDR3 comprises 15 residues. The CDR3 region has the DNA TGCGCCAGCAGCGACTGGACAGGGCCCTACAATGAGCAGTTCTTC. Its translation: CASSDWTGPYNEQFF.

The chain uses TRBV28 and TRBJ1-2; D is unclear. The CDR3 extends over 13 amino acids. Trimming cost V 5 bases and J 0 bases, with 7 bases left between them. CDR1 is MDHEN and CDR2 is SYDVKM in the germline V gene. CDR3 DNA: TGTGCCAGCAGTCTCAAAGCTAACTATGGCTACACCTTC. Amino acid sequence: CASSLKANYGYTF.

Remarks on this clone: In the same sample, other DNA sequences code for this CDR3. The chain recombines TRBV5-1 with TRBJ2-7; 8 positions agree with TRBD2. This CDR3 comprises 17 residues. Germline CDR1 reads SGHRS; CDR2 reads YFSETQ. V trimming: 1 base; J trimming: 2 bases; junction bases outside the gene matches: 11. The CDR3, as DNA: TGCGCCAGCAGCTTGCGGGAGGGGGGGGGAGCCGCCTACGAGCAGTACTTC. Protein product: CASSLREGGGAAYEQYF.

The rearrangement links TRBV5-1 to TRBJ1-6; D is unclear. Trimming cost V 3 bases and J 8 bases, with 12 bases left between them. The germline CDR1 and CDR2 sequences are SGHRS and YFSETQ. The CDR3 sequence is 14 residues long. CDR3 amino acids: CASSSYSKDSPLHF. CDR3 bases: TGCGCCAGCAGCTCCTATTCCAAGGATTCACCCCTCCACTTT.

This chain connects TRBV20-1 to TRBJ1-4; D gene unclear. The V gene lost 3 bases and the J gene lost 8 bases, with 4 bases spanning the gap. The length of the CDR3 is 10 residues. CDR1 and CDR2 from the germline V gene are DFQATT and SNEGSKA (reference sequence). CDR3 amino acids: CSASSEKLFF. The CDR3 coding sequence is TGCAGTGCTAGCTCCGAAAAACTGTTTTTT.

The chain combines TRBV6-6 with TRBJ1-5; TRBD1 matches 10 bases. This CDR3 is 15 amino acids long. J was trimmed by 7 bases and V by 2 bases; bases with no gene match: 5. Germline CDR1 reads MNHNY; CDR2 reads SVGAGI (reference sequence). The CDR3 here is CASSYETGGGQPQHF. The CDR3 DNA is TGTGCCAGCAGTTACGAGACAGGGGGCGGGCAGCCCCAGCATTTT.